This TCR beta chain was captured by sequencing in a study of T cells in tuberculosis. Study-level information: This South African cohort compared adolescents with or without latent tuberculosis against adults with active tuberculosis.

The germline gives CDR1 SNHLY, CDR2 FYNNEI. This CDR3 spans 12 amino acids. V trimming: 9 bases; J trimming: 6 bases; junction bases outside the gene matches: 7. This clone was seen more than once but under ten times. The table came from immunoSEQ multiplex PCR; TCRdb's copy has only in-frame clones and leaves some out. Of tens of thousands of clones listed, about 92% are singletons. Time point indicated: new active TB diagnosis, blood taken before or within 7 days of starting treatment. This chain links TRBV2 with TRBJ1-2; TRBD1 matches at 7 bases. This TCR was recovered from an adult with tuberculosis. Some clones in this sample may be carry-over from other donors' samples. The sample consisted of PBMCs, taken at tuberculosis diagnosis. The chain's CDR3 is CARGTGEHGYTF. In nucleotides, the CDR3 is TGTGCCAGAGGAACAGGGGAGCATGGCTACACCTTC. Supplemented by reference TRBV2 and TRBJ1-2, the full variable domain reads EPEVTQTPSHQVTQMGQEVILRCVPISNHLYFYWYRQILGQKVEFLVSFYNNEISEKSEIFDDQFSVERPDGSNFTLKIRSTKLEDSAMYFCARGTGEHGYTFGSGTRLTVV.